These T cell receptor beta chains were read from a single sample in a study of somatic mutations in cytotoxic T cells in rheumatoid arthritis. Profiled with immunoSEQ multiplex PCR; TCRdb holds only in-frame clones, not every one. The repertoire holds about 23,000 clones, with approximately 80% as singletons. Sequenced material: CD8+ T cells sorted from blood. The origin of the receptors is an adult with rheumatoid arthritis. The CDR3 runs from the conserved cysteine through the conserved F or W. Fields, in order: D gene, clone size, V gene, J gene, CDR3 protein, CDR3 DNA. A D gene is named only where the DNA matches it firmly. For some rows the clone size is stated as once, few or many, or as a class when expanded; others skip it.

d_call: NA
clone_size: NA
v_call: TRBV9
j_call: TRBJ2-7
cdr3_aa: CASSVDDDEQYF
cdr3_nt: TGTGCCAGCAGCGTAGATGATGATGAGCAGTACTTC

d_call: TRBD1
clone_size: NA
v_call: TRBV11-2
j_call: TRBJ2-7
cdr3_aa: CASSPIGTGFNEQYF
cdr3_nt: TGTGCCAGCAGCCCGATAGGGACAGGTTTTAACGAGCAGTACTTC

d_call: NA
clone_size: few
v_call: TRBV4-2
j_call: TRBJ1-5
cdr3_aa: CASSLGSGQPQHF
cdr3_nt: TGTGCCAGCAGCCTGGGTAGTGGTCAGCCCCAGCATTTT

d_call: NA
clone_size: NA
v_call: TRBV6-5
j_call: TRBJ1-2
cdr3_aa: CASSPGSYGYTF
cdr3_nt: TGTGCCAGCAGCCCAGGGAGCTATGGCTACACCTTC

d_call: NA
clone_size: NA
v_call: TRBV14
j_call: TRBJ2-3
cdr3_aa: CASSQDQGRRTDTQYF
cdr3_nt: TGTGCCAGCAGCCAAGATCAGGGCAGGCGCACAGATACGCAGTATTTT

d_call: TRBD2
clone_size: once
v_call: TRBV4-2
j_call: TRBJ2-1
cdr3_aa: CASSQEAGGPYNEQFF
cdr3_nt: TGTGCCAGCAGCCAAGAAGCGGGAGGGCCGTACAATGAGCAGTTCTTC

d_call: TRBD1
clone_size: NA
v_call: TRBV5-8
j_call: TRBJ1-1
cdr3_aa: CASSFGTGATEAFF
cdr3_nt: TGTGCCAGCAGCTTTGGGACAGGGGCCACTGAAGCTTTCTTT

d_call: NA
clone_size: NA
v_call: TRBV4-2
j_call: TRBJ1-5
cdr3_aa: CASSQEIGNSNQPQHF
cdr3_nt: TGTGCCAGCAGCCAAGAGATAGGGAATAGCAATCAGCCCCAGCATTTT

d_call: TRBD1
clone_size: medium-sized
v_call: TRBV19
j_call: TRBJ1-5
cdr3_aa: CASRTGHNQPQHF
cdr3_nt: TGTGCCAGTAGGACAGGGCACAATCAGCCCCAGCATTTT

d_call: NA
clone_size: few
v_call: TRBV29-1
j_call: TRBJ2-7
cdr3_aa: CSVVVQGTYEQYF
cdr3_nt: TGCAGCGTTGTGGTACAGGGAACCTACGAGCAGTACTTC

d_call: NA
clone_size: NA
v_call: TRBV10-3
j_call: TRBJ1-2
cdr3_aa: CAISDETDPNYGYTF
cdr3_nt: TGTGCCATCAGTGACGAGACAGACCCTAACTATGGCTACACCTTC

d_call: NA
clone_size: NA
v_call: TRBV5-1
j_call: TRBJ2-7
cdr3_aa: CASSVDRSEEQYF
cdr3_nt: TGCGCCAGCAGCGTGGACAGATCGGAAGAGCAGTACTTC

d_call: NA
clone_size: NA
v_call: TRBV5-6
j_call: TRBJ2-3
cdr3_aa: CASSLAAGTDTQYF
cdr3_nt: TGTGCCAGCAGCTTGGCGGCGGGCACAGATACGCAGTATTTT

d_call: NA
clone_size: NA
v_call: TRBV9
j_call: TRBJ1-5
cdr3_aa: CASSVGELANQPQHF
cdr3_nt: TGTGCCAGCAGCGTGGGGGAATTGGCAAATCAGCCCCAGCATTTT

d_call: NA
clone_size: NA
v_call: TRBV5-6
j_call: TRBJ1-1
cdr3_aa: CASSLGTVEAFF
cdr3_nt: TGTGCCAGCAGCTTGGGGACAGTAGAAGCTTTCTTT

d_call: NA
clone_size: NA
v_call: TRBV4-3
j_call: TRBJ2-1
cdr3_aa: CASSQEGEQFF
cdr3_nt: TGCGCCAGCAGCCAAGAGGGTGAGCAGTTCTTC

d_call: NA
clone_size: once
v_call: TRBV15
j_call: TRBJ2-7
cdr3_aa: CATSPRGVAGPSYEQYF
cdr3_nt: TGTGCCACCAGCCCCCGGGGTGTTGCAGGGCCAAGCTACGAGCAGTACTTC

d_call: NA
clone_size: NA
v_call: TRBV6-6
j_call: TRBJ2-2
cdr3_aa: CASSYPVQAGELFF
cdr3_nt: TGTGCCAGCAGTTACCCGGTGCAGGCCGGGGAGCTGTTTTTT

d_call: TRBD1
clone_size: once
v_call: TRBV27
j_call: TRBJ2-6
cdr3_aa: CASSSPRDRDDSGANVLTF
cdr3_nt: TGTGCCAGCAGTTCCCCCCGGGACAGGGATGACTCTGGGGCCAACGTCCTGACTTTC

d_call: NA
clone_size: NA
v_call: TRBV2
j_call: TRBJ2-6
cdr3_aa: CASSDHAGANVLTF
cdr3_nt: TGTGCCAGCAGTGACCATGCCGGGGCCAACGTCCTGACTTTC

d_call: NA
clone_size: NA
v_call: TRBV9
j_call: TRBJ1-5
cdr3_aa: CASSVGQANQPQHF
cdr3_nt: TGTGCCAGCAGCGTAGGACAGGCCAATCAGCCCCAGCATTTT

d_call: NA
clone_size: NA
v_call: TRBV19
j_call: TRBJ1-1
cdr3_aa: CASLVGTPPREAFF
cdr3_nt: TGTGCCAGTTTGGTGGGGACACCCCCAAGGGAAGCTTTCTTT

d_call: TRBD1
clone_size: NA
v_call: TRBV2
j_call: TRBJ2-7
cdr3_aa: CASSPNLTSRRQGVEQYF
cdr3_nt: TGTGCCAGCAGCCCCAACTTGACGAGTAGGAGACAGGGGGTTGAGCAGTACTTC

d_call: NA
clone_size: NA
v_call: TRBV15
j_call: TRBJ2-7
cdr3_aa: CATSGPYEQYF
cdr3_nt: TGTGCCACCAGCGGACCCTACGAGCAGTACTTC

d_call: TRBD2
clone_size: NA
v_call: TRBV6-5
j_call: TRBJ2-7
cdr3_aa: CATRLARSYEQYF
cdr3_nt: TGTGCCACCCGACTAGCGCGATCCTACGAGCAGTACTTC

d_call: NA
clone_size: NA
v_call: TRBV6-5
j_call: TRBJ1-1
cdr3_aa: CASRPLSVNTEAFF
cdr3_nt: TGTGCCAGCAGACCCCTCTCTGTGAACACTGAAGCTTTCTTT

d_call: TRBD2
clone_size: NA
v_call: TRBV27
j_call: TRBJ2-1
cdr3_aa: CASSLTAGGAYNEQFF
cdr3_nt: TGTGCCAGCAGTTTAACCGCGGGGGGGGCCTACAATGAGCAGTTCTTC

d_call: NA
clone_size: NA
v_call: TRBV11-2
j_call: TRBJ1-2
cdr3_aa: CASSLETGGSYGYTF
cdr3_nt: TGTGCCAGCAGCTTAGAGACTGGAGGTTCCTATGGCTACACCTTC

d_call: TRBD2
clone_size: NA
v_call: TRBV19
j_call: TRBJ2-3
cdr3_aa: CASSMMASGGNTDTQYF
cdr3_nt: TGTGCCAGTAGTATGATGGCTAGCGGGGGAAACACAGATACGCAGTATTTT

d_call: NA
clone_size: NA
v_call: TRBV15
j_call: TRBJ2-2
cdr3_aa: CATSKGLLGTGELFF
cdr3_nt: TGTGCCACCAGCAAGGGGTTGCTTGGCACCGGGGAGCTGTTTTTT

d_call: TRBD2
clone_size: NA
v_call: TRBV6-4
j_call: TRBJ2-1
cdr3_aa: CASSGTSGSDEQFF
cdr3_nt: TGTGCCAGCAGTGGGACTAGCGGGAGTGATGAGCAGTTCTTC

d_call: NA
clone_size: NA
v_call: TRBV7-6
j_call: TRBJ1-1
cdr3_aa: CASSRTGRQLNTEAFF
cdr3_nt: TGTGCCAGCAGCCGAACAGGGAGACAATTAAACACTGAAGCTTTCTTT

d_call: TRBD1
clone_size: NA
v_call: TRBV4-1
j_call: TRBJ1-2
cdr3_aa: CASSQSPGQEVSLYGYTF
cdr3_nt: TGCGCCAGCAGCCAATCCCCGGGACAGGAGGTATCCCTCTATGGCTACACCTTC

d_call: TRBD2
clone_size: NA
v_call: TRBV27
j_call: TRBJ2-1
cdr3_aa: CASTSGAGYEQFF
cdr3_nt: TGTGCCAGTACTAGCGGGGCGGGGTATGAGCAGTTCTTC

d_call: NA
clone_size: NA
v_call: TRBV5-1
j_call: TRBJ1-4
cdr3_aa: CASSFKYADEKLFF
cdr3_nt: TGCGCCAGCAGCTTTAAGTATGCGGATGAAAAACTGTTTTTT

d_call: NA
clone_size: NA
v_call: TRBV4-3
j_call: TRBJ1-2
cdr3_aa: CASSQEWGDDYGYTF
cdr3_nt: TGCGCCAGCAGCCAAGAGTGGGGTGATGACTATGGCTACACCTTC

d_call: TRBD2
clone_size: NA
v_call: TRBV5-4
j_call: TRBJ2-7
cdr3_aa: CASSLWAGGTYEQYF
cdr3_nt: TGTGCCAGCAGCTTGTGGGCGGGGGGAACCTACGAGCAGTACTTC

d_call: NA
clone_size: NA
v_call: TRBV19
j_call: TRBJ1-1
cdr3_aa: CASSPNTWGTEAFF
cdr3_nt: TGTGCCAGTAGTCCGAACACTTGGGGCACTGAAGCTTTCTTT

d_call: TRBD1
clone_size: NA
v_call: TRBV4-3
j_call: TRBJ1-2
cdr3_aa: CASSPGQGLGYTF
cdr3_nt: TGCGCCAGCAGTCCCGGACAGGGGTTAGGCTACACCTTC

d_call: TRBD1
clone_size: NA
v_call: TRBV29-1
j_call: TRBJ2-7
cdr3_aa: CSVDGTGTGAYEQYF
cdr3_nt: TGCAGCGTGGACGGTACCGGGACAGGGGCCTACGAGCAGTACTTC

d_call: TRBD1
clone_size: NA
v_call: TRBV27
j_call: TRBJ1-2
cdr3_aa: CASRDRTGWGGYTF
cdr3_nt: TGTGCCAGCAGGGACAGGACAGGGTGGGGTGGCTACACCTTC

d_call: NA
clone_size: NA
v_call: TRBV19
j_call: TRBJ1-5
cdr3_aa: CASNQGGYQPQHF
cdr3_nt: TGTGCCAGTAATCAGGGAGGATATCAGCCCCAGCATTTT